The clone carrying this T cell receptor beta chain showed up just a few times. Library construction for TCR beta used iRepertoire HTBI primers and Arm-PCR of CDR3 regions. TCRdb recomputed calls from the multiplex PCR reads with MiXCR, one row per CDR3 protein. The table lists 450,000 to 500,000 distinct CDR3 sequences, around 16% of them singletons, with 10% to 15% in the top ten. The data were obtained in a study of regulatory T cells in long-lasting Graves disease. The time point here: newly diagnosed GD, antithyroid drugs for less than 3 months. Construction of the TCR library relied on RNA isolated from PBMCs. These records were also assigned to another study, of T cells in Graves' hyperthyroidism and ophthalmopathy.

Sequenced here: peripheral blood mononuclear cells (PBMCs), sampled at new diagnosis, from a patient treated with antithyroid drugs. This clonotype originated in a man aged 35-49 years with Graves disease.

This CDR3 reads CASSYSGQLSKNIQYF. In DNA, the CDR3 is TGTGCCAGCAGCTACTCGGGACAGTTATCCAAAAACATTCAGTACTTC. The gene calls are TRBV28 and TRBJ2-4; TRBD1 agrees at 7 bases. V lost 6 bases and J lost 2; bases outside the gene matches: 10. CDR1 is MDHEN, CDR2 SYDVKM, per germline. CDR3 length: 16 amino acids.